This TCR beta chain emerged from a study of Graves' ophthalmopathy and Graves' hyperthyroidism. Clinical symptoms, serum thyroxine, TRAb, thyroid ultrasound and orbital computed tomography were relied on for diagnosis. V was shortened by 0 bases and J by 8 bases, with 13 bases between the two germline ends. The CDR3 sequence is 14 residues long. Per germline, CDR1 SGHDN and CDR2 FVKESK. RNA transcripts were the template, and TCR beta CDR3 regions were amplified from them. In the first round, RT-PCR was carried out with HTBI primers, and a multiplex PCR formed the second round. TCRdb passed the multiplex PCR reads through MiXCR, listing each CDR3 protein once. Of more than 1,000,000 distinct CDR3 sequences in the sample, approximately 35% were seen once.

Sequencing was performed on peripheral blood or thyroid tissue (not recorded which). This chain links TRBV14 with TRBJ1-2; a weak D match, TRBD1 (6 bases). The TCR comes from an adult man with Graves' hyperthyroidism. The CDR3 DNA follows: TGTGCCAGCAGCCAAGAGGGTACAGGGAGCGGCTACACCTTC. It is translated as CASSQEGTGSGYTF.